The entry that follows covers one T cell receptor beta chain sequence. Its antigen is as yet unknown. The sample is drawn from a study of T cell responses to AZD1222 COVID-19 vaccine. Findings and caveats of the study: Close to half of spike-specific TCRs reportedly recognize unmutated variant regions. Spike regions recognized by vaccine-associated CD4 TCRs spanned the protein, led by 160-218 and 743-854.

CDR1 and CDR2 from the germline V gene are SGHTA and FQGNSA. V gave up 4 bases and J gave up 4 bases, with 16 bases separating them. CDR3 length equals 16 residues. Some clones are missing from TCRdb's copy, which holds only in-frame ones; the method was immunoSEQ multiplex PCR. Among approximately 97,000 clones listed, 86% were seen once. This sequence originates from an adult in good health. J is TRBJ1-4 and V is TRBV7-2; possibly TRBD1 for D (5 bases). Source: peripheral blood, taken on day 0 of AZD1222 vaccination. The CDR3 DNA is TGTGCCAGCAGCTCCTCCAGGCCGGGACTTAATGAAAAACTGTTTTTT. This translates into CASSSSRPGLNEKLFF.